The present T cell receptor beta chain was sequenced within a study of blood T cell repertoires in COVID-19. Study information: Italy, Spain and the United States were the sources of the convalescent and acute COVID-19 samples. Sources were T cells, B-cell-depleted T cells, or PBMCs; the material itself was cDNA or gDNA.

CDR1 is KGHSH and CDR2 is LQKENI in the germline V gene. The CDR3 totals 14 residues. The V end was cut by 0 bases, the J end by 4 bases, with 8 bases between. Authors' methods: The authors estimated nucleated cell counts from reference gene primer amplification. Libraries were prepared by immunoSEQ multiplex PCR; TCRdb keeps only in-frame clonotypes and omits some of them. That table is the source of V, J and clone size, and D and trimming were worked out from the DNA. Of some 150,000 clones in the sample, roughly 80% were seen once. The clonotype comes from a human donor in a cohort sampled during active COVID-19. The chain couples TRBV18 to TRBJ2-3; D is unresolved. What was sequenced was peripheral blood. The CDR3 DNA is TGTGCCAGCTCACCACCGGCAGGTTCAGATACGCAGTATTTT. Translating it yields CASSPPAGSDTQYF.